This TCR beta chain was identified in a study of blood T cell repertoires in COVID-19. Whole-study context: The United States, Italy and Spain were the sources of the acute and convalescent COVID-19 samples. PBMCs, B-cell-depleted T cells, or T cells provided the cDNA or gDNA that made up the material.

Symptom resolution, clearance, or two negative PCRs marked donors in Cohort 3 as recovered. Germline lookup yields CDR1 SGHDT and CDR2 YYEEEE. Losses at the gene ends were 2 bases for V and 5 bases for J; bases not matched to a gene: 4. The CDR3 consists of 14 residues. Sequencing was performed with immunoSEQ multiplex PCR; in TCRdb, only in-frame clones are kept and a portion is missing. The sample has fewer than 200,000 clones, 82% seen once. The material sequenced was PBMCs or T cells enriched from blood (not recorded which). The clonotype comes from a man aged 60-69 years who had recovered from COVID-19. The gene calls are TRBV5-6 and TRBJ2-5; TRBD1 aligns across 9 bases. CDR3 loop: CASSLGTGFETQYF. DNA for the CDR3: TGTGCCAGCAGCTTAGGGACAGGGTTTGAGACCCAGTACTTC.